This paragraph covers one T cell receptor (beta chain) sequence. The antigen is unknown. The protocol was immunoSEQ multiplex PCR, while the TCRdb copy is restricted to in-frame clones and leaves out a portion. Of 110,000 or so clones in the sample, under 95% are singletons; the top ten hold more than 0.3%. Looked up from germline, CDR1 is SGHRS and CDR2 is YFSETQ. The V and J ends lost 1 base and 7 bases respectively, with 14 bases between them. The CDR3 is 14 amino acids. The data are from a study of siplizumab effects on memory and regulatory T cells. Overall study findings and caveats: Siplizumab produced a significant reduction in alloreactive sequences that were traceable to unstimulated CD4+ memory cells. Apparently more diverse than memory cells, naive T cells also seemed major alloresponse contributors.

The receptor was isolated from a human donor in good health. The chain combines TRBV5-1 with TRBJ1-2, with D possibly matching TRBD1 (5 bases). The sample was CD4+ T cells sorted from blood. CDR3 DNA sequence: TGCGCCAGCAGCTTGACAAGGGGCGGTTCTGGCTACACCTTC. It yields the protein CASSLTRGGSGYTF. Together with reference TRBV5-1 and TRBJ1-2, the CDR3 gives the full variable domain: KAGVTQTPRYLIKTRGQQVTLSCSPISGHRSVSWYQQTPGQGLQFLFEYFSETQRNKGNFPGRFSGRQFSNSRSEMNVSTLELGDSALYLCASSLTRGGSGYTFGSGTRLTVV.